What follows describes a single TCR beta chain. What antigen it recognizes has not been identified. Base quality data are lacking; no much larger clone is found one base away. The donors were included in the validation cohort of approximately 130 subjects, a group kept apart from the roughly 670-subject first cohort. Library creation used the immunoSEQ multiplex PCR assay. The source study handled its data this way. To diagnose cytomegalovirus status from the catalog of TCR beta chain sequences, a statistical classification framework was built. The clones in this table, taken by TCRdb from immuneACCESS, are in-frame only. Not every clone is retained; where verified, under half of the shortfall comes from an unresolved V gene, and the cause of the rest is unknown. D and trimming were read from the DNA, whereas the V and J calls and clone size are those reported in that table. This sample is represented by tens of thousands of clones; just under 95% of them were singletons. Around 2.3% of the sample goes to the ten largest clones.

The source of the sample is a study of cytomegalovirus exposure and HLA in healthy donors (dated by TCRdb to between 2016 and 2019). The study in broad terms: A later analysis indicated that the 110 or so validation repertoires were generated on the platform also employed for the 700 or so repertoires of the first cohort. The study aimed to test whether cataloging public T cell receptors could reveal signatures of past pathogen exposure. In addition to the first cohort of around 670 subjects, a separate validation cohort of 130 or so different subjects was used. To predict cytomegalovirus infection status, the study combined high-throughput TCR immunosequencing, statistical association of individual TCRs with disease status, and machine learning. Broad study findings and their caveats: In both the original and validation cohorts, the classifier was reported to diagnose cytomegalovirus status with high specificity and sensitivity. The authors suggested that the approach could potentially be extended to other disease states and immunological phenotypes. In the study, 164 TCR beta chains were listed as associated with cytomegalovirus. Most TCR sequences were seen in very few donors, while some public TCRs were found in many individuals. In vitro tests confirmed that a few of the cytomegalovirus-associated TCR beta chains recognize cytomegalovirus antigens. A later analysis lacked HLA typing for the validation cohort, so it scored co-occurrence in that cohort across all 120 repertoires. In a later analysis, TCRs clustered in the first cohort were found to also tend to co-occur in the 100 to 150 validation repertoires, with over 90% of cluster scores above 0.

The sample consisted of PBMCs. The sequence derives from a man between 18 and 29 years old in good health and CMV-seronegative.

CDR3 reads: CASRTGIAYEQYF. Here is the DNA: TGTGCCAGCAGGACGGGTATCGCCTACGAGCAGTACTTC. The sequence is built from TRBV6-1 and TRBJ2-7, with the D gene call left open. The CDR3, from cysteine to phenylalanine, totals 13 residues. The sequence is cut down to CDR3 DNA, 39 bases in frame from base 1. Sequences MNHNS (CDR1) and SASEGT (CDR2) are obtained from the germline V gene. V sheds 6 bases and J sheds 2 bases, leaving 11 bases between their ends.